Sequencing of this TCR beta chain was carried out in a study of CD8 T cells in ankylosing spondylitis. Study-wide results and caveats: A motif of fewer than ten highly homologous TCR beta variants was seen as apparently characteristic of ankylosing spondylitis blood.

The length of the CDR3 is 14 residues. CDR1 and CDR2 (germline): MNHEY, SMNVEV (reference sequence). V lost 5 bases, J lost 10 bases, and 18 bases lay in between. For this clonotype: Its target is not known.

TCRdb re-called the 5' RACE reads with MiXCR, one entry per CDR3 protein. Among about 120,000 distinct CDR3 sequences, roughly 13% were seen once, and the ten largest hold approximately 3.1%. The sequence derives from a female donor with ankylosing spondylitis or in good health (not recorded which). The chain combines TRBV27 with TRBJ1-5; D is unresolved. The sequenced material came from blood, either unsorted or a sorted T cell fraction (not recorded which). The CDR3: CASSPRRGELPQHF. Written as DNA, the CDR3 is TGTGCCAGCAGTCCCCGACGTGGAGAACTACCCCAGCATTTT.